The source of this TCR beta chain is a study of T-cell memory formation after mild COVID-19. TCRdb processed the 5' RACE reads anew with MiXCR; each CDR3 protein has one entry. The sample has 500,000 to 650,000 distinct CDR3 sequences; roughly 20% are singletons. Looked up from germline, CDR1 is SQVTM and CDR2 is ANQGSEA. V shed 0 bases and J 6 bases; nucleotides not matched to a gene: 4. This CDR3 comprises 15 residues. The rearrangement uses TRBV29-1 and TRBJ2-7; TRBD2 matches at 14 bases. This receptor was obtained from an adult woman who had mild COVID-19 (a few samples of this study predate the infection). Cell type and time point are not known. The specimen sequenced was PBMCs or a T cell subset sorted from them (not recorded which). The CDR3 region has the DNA TGCAGCGTTGAAGAGGACGGACTAGCGGGAGGCGAGCAGTACTTC. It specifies CSVEEDGLAGGEQYF.